This T cell receptor beta chain was sequenced in a study of blood T cell repertoires in COVID-19. Study background: T cells, B-cell-depleted T cells, or PBMCs supplied cDNA or gDNA.

This CDR3 has 17 amino acids. The V end lost 4 bases, the J end lost 3 bases, and 16 bases lay between the germline ends. The data were produced by immunoSEQ multiplex PCR, yet TCRdb's version contains in-frame clones alone and is incomplete. The repertoire consists of about 380,000 clones, with about 85% occurring once and the leading ten covering around 3.4%. Sequences were obtained from peripheral blood. This chain joins TRBV23-1 and TRBJ1-6; D is perhaps TRBD1 (5 bases). TRBV23-1 is an ORF; its function is uncertain. The clonotype was recovered from a woman younger than 30 with acute or convalescent COVID-19. Here the CDR3 DNA reads TGCGCCAGCAGTCCCTCGATCTACGGGGGCTATAATTCACCCCTCCACTTT. This sequence encodes CASSPSIYGGYNSPLHF.